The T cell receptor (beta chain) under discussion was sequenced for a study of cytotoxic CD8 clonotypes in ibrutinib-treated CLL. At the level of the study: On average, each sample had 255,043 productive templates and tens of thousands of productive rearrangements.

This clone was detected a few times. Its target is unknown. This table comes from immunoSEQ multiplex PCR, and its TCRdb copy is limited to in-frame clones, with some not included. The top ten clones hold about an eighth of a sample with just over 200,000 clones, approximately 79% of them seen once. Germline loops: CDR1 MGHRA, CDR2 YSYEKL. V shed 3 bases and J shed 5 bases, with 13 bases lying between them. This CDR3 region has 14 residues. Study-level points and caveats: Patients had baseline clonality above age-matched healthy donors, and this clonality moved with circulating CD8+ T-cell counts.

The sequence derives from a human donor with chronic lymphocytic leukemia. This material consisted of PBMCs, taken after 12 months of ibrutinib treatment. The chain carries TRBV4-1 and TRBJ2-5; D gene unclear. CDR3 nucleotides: TGCGCCAGCAGCCAGGCAGGAATAAGGGAGACCCAGTACTTC. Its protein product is CASSQAGIRETQYF.